This T cell receptor beta chain was captured by sequencing in a study of patients and donors after allogeneic stem cell transplantation. TCRdb used MiXCR to reprocess the RT-PCR reads, holding one entry per CDR3 protein. The data show about 57,000 distinct CDR3 sequences, with 13% seen just once and about a third held by the top ten. The V gene lost 4 bases and the J gene lost 4 bases, with 17 bases spanning the gap. This CDR3 spans 16 amino acids. The sample taken for sequencing was blood, either unsorted or a sorted T cell fraction (not recorded which). The rearrangement joins TRBV12-3 or TRBV12-4 to TRBJ2-1; D call uncertain. This receptor was obtained from a human donor who was either an allogeneic HSCT recipient or a stem cell or donor lymphocyte infusion donor (not recorded which). It is not recorded whose cells these are; they may come from a transplant donor. For the CDR3, the DNA is TGTGCCAGCAGTTATGGCCTCGTCTTTCTATACAATGAGCAGTTCTTC. Its protein is CASSYGLVFLYNEQFF.